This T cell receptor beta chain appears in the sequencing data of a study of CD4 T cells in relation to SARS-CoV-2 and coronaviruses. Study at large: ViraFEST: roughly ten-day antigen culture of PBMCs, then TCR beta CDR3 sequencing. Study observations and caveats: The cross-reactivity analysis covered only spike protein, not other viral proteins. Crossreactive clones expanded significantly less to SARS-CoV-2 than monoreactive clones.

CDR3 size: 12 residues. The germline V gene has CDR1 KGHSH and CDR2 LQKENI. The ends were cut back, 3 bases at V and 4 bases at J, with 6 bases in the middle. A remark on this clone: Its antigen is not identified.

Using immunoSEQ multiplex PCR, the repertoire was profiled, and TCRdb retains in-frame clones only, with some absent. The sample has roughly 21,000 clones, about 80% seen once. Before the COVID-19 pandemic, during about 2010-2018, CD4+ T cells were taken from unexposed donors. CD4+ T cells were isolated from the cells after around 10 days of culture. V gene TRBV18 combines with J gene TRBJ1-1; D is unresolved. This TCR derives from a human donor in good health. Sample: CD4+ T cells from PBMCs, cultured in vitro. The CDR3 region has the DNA TGTGCCAGCTCACCTGCGAGCACTGAAGCTTTCTTT. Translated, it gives CASSPASTEAFF.